The sequence of this TCR beta chain was determined in a study of early T cells in non-severe SARS-CoV-2 infection. The wider study: The sequenced material was bulk RNA from unsorted whole blood, and its chains were unpaired.

This clonotype was counted ten times or more. TCRdb re-derived calls from the 5' RACE reads in MiXCR, one entry per CDR3 protein. The sample has 65,000 to 85,000 distinct CDR3 sequences, more than 8.5% seen once. The sequenced sample was whole blood, obtained at baseline. This sequence was found in an adult who was a healthcare worker with PCR-confirmed SARS-CoV-2 infection or an uninfected control (not recorded which).

The CDR3 is CASSGTGKNTEAFF. In nucleotides, the CDR3 is TGTGCCAGCAGTGGGACAGGGAAGAACACTGAAGCTTTCTTT. The chain combines TRBV12-3 or TRBV12-4 with TRBJ1-1, with 9 bases lining up with TRBD1. V lost 5 bases and J lost 1; bases outside the gene matches: 2. The CDR3 is 14 amino acids.